This T cell receptor (beta chain) was found in a study of response to subunit inactivated influenza vaccine. The study's findings and limits: It was suggested by the authors that few new T cells are recruited by each seasonal influenza vaccination.

TCRdb redid the calling of the RT-PCR reads with MiXCR, one entry per CDR3 protein. The data show 700,000 to 800,000 distinct CDR3 sequences, less than 20% seen once. On this clonotype itself: Its specificity is unknown.

The CDR3 is 15 amino acids. V lost 6 bases, J lost 4 bases, and 7 bases stayed unmatched. The chain couples TRBV12-3 or TRBV12-4 to TRBJ1-5; 9 bases align to TRBD1. The sequenced sample was PBMCs from blood, obtained 5 days after vaccination. The receptor's source is a man aged 45 to 65 who received an inactivated influenza vaccine. The CDR3, as DNA: TGTGCCAGCAGCGGCTGGGGGACAGGGAATCAGCCCCAGCATTTT. Translated, it gives CASSGWGTGNQPQHF.